The 2 T cell receptor beta chains below come from one sample, sequenced in a study of blood T cell repertoires in COVID-19 (dated by TCRdb to about 2020). Library construction relied on the immunoSEQ multiplex PCR assay. This is the immuneACCESS table as TCRdb keeps it, with only in-frame sequences that have V and J called. A part of the clones is gone; compared with another copy, unresolved V genes explain less than half, and the rest is unexplained. Within this sample are about 330,000 clones, with 86% of them counted one time only. 1.5% to 2% of the sample is held by the ten biggest clonotypes. The sample comprised peripheral blood. The receptors were gathered from a woman aged 50 to 60 with acute or convalescent COVID-19.

This clone was detected a few times. The chain carries TRBV5-5 and TRBJ2-1; TRBD2 agrees at 13 bases. J lost 6 bases, V lost 0 bases, and 12 bases had no gene match. The CDR3 is 19 amino acids. The germline CDR1 and CDR2 sequences are SGHKS and YYEKEE (reference sequence). In nucleotides, the CDR3 is TGTGCCAGCAGCTTGGGTCTTAGCCTGGGACTAGCGGGATCCAATGAGCAGTTCTTC. Amino acids: CASSLGLSLGLAGSNEQFF. The full variable domain, with the rest looked up from reference TRBV5-5 and TRBJ2-1, is DAGVTQSPTHLIKTRGQQVTLRCSPISGHKSVSWYQQVLGQGPQFIFQYYEKEERGRGNFPDRFSARQFPNYSSELNVNALLLGDSALYLCASSLGLSLGLAGSNEQFFGPGTRLTVL.

The V gene is TRBV27, the J gene TRBJ2-7, with 11 bases aligning to TRBD1. CDR3 size: 15 residues. The germline V gene encodes CDR1 MNHEY and CDR2 SMNVEV (reference sequence). V shed 1 base, J shed 7 bases, and the junction held 6 bases outside the gene matches. DNA of the CDR3: TGTGCCAGCAGTTTATATGGGACAGGGGGACGGGAGCAGTACTTC. Its protein product is CASSLYGTGGREQYF.